The TCR beta chain under discussion was sequenced for a study of blood T cell repertoires in COVID-19. Study details: Samples of COVID-19 (acute and convalescent) were obtained from the United States, Italy and Spain. PBMCs, B-cell-depleted T cells, or T cells were the source of the cDNA or gDNA that made up the material.

Trimming took 5 bases from V and 5 from J; bases not matched to a gene: 10. Germline loops: CDR1 SGHTA, CDR2 FQGTGA. CDR3 length equals 16 residues. Authors' data handling: Nucleated cell number was recorded as an estimate derived from reference gene primer amplification. Measured with immunoSEQ multiplex PCR; TCRdb has only the in-frame clones, and not every one. That table supplies the V and J calls and clone size; D and trimming were determined from the DNA. Of approximately 120,000 clones in the sample, roughly 85% were seen once. V is TRBV7-3 and J is TRBJ2-5; 11 bases match TRBD2. The sample taken for sequencing was peripheral blood. The clonotype comes from a human donor in a cohort sampled during active COVID-19. The CDR3 DNA reads TGTGCCAGCAGCACGAAAGGTCCTAGCGGGGGGGAGACCCAGTACTTC. It codes for CASSTKGPSGGETQYF.